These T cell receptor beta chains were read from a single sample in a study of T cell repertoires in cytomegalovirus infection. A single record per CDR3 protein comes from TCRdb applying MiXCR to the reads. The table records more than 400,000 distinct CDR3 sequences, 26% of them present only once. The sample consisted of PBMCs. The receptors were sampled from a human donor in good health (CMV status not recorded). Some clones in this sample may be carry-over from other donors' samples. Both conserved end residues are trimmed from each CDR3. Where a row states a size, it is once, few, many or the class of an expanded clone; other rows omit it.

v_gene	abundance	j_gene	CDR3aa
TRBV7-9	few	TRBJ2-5	ASSVGQGVSETQY
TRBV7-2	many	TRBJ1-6	ASSPTRQMGSPLH
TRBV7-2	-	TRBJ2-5	ASSLRVGGVETQY
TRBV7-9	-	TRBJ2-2	ASSRSEANTGELF
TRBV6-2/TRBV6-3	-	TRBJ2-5	ASSYTTSGRAQGETQY
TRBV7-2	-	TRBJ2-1	ASSGAGSYNEQF
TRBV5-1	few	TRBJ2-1	ASSPGHRVDEQF
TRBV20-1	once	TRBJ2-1	SARDGTYYNEQF
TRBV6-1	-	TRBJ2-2	ASRATTDTGELF
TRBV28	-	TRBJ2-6	ASKAPGANVLT
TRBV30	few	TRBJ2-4	AWRAGLKNIQY
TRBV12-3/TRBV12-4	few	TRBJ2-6	ASSSWVGGALSGANVLT
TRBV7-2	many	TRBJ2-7	ASSRFVSEQY
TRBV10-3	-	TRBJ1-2	AISDAGLRSQGYT
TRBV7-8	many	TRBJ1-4	ASSPPFGRGRVANEKLF
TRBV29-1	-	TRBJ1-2	SVEGQGYGYT
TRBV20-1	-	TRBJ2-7	SARENNGGEQY
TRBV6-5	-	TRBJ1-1	ASSYSGGAEAF
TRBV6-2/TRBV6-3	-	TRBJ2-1	ASSYHPVSGSDNEQF
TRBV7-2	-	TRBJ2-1	ASSQGLAGGTNEQF
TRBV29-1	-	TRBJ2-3	SVSGSITRPGTDTQY
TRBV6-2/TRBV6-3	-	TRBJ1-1	ASKPGTGENTEAF
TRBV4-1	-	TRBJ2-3	ASSQDPPETGATDTQY
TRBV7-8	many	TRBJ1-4	ASSFNEKLF
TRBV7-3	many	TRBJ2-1	ASSLTGVQDEQF
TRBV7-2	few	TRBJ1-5	ASSLRGLSNQPQH
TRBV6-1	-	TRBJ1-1	ASSYGEGYTEAF
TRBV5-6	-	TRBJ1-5	ASSSGQDQPQH
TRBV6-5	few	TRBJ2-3	ASSKLAGGYTDTQY
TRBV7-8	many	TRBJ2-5	ASSLASQGGTQY
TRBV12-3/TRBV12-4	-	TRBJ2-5	ASSLISSSVQETQY
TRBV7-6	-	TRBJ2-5	ASGPGTGQETQY
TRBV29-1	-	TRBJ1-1	SVEARGLDTEAF
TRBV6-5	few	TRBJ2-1	ASSYSAGGTLSSYNEQF
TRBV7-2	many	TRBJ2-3	ASSPPGGTQY
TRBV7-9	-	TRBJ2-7	ASTTSTGVEAYEQY
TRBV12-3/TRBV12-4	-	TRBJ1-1	ASSFSGMNTEAF
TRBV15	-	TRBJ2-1	ATSSRDPVNEQF
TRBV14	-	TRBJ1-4	ASSQRYQTATNEKLF
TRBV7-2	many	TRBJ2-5	ASSLRREETQY
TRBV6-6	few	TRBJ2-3	ASTPRSGRARRDPDTQY
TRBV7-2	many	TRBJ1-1	ASSVTGTRRTEAF
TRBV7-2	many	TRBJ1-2	ASSRSGTADPYGYT
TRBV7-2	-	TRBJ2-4	ASSLVQGENIQY
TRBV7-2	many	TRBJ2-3	ASSSLGGRLTDTQY
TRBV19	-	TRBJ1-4	ASSIGPGQPTTNEKLF
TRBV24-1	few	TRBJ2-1	ATSDLPATTYNEQF
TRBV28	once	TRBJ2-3	ARSTSDTQY
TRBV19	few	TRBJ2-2	ASSISGVGTGELF
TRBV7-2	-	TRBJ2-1	ASTASYPRDDEQF
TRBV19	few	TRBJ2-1	ASKRDRVPDNEQF
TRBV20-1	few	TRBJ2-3	SPLIMQASTDTQY
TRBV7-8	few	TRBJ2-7	ASSVVGQGKYEQY